Sequencing of this T cell receptor beta chain was carried out in a study of blood T cells in healthy people across ages. With a J-beta primer mix and a sample-barcoded 5' primer, a second PCR ran roughly 6 to 11 cycles. TCRdb re-derived calls from the 5' RACE reads in MiXCR, one entry per CDR3 protein. The table includes around 2 million distinct CDR3 sequences, approximately 39% detected once. Germline-derived CDR1 and CDR2 are LGHNA and YNFKEQ. The junction had 8 bases not matched to a gene; V was cut back by 1 base and J by 7 bases. The length of the CDR3 is 15 residues. The source is a human donor in good health. Sequencing was carried out using blood. The J gene is TRBJ2-3, the V gene TRBV4-2, with 7 bases matching TRBD2. The CDR3 DNA reads as TGTGCCAGCAGCCAAGGGACTAGTACTGGGAATACGCAGTATTTT. Translated: CASSQGTSTGNTQYF.